Shown below are 19 T cell receptor beta chains from a single sample sequenced in a study of T cell responses to AZD1222 COVID-19 vaccine. Sequencing used immunoSEQ multiplex PCR; TCRdb keeps in-frame clones, though not all of them. The table records more than 110,000 clones, approximately 92% of them present only once. The specimen was peripheral blood, collected 28 days after the second AZD1222 dose. The origin of the receptors is an adult who received the AZD1222 COVID-19 vaccine.

The rearrangement links TRBV27 to TRBJ2-1; 9 bases line up with TRBD2. V was pared by 8 bases and J by 5 bases, with 13 bases of the junction left unmatched. Germline V gene lookup returns CDR1 MNHEY and CDR2 SMNVEV (reference sequence). The CDR3 totals 16 residues. Written as DNA, the CDR3 is TGTGCCAGCGGCCGGCTTGGCGGGAGGGCCCACAATGAGCAGTTCTTC. The encoded protein is CASGRLGGRAHNEQFF.

This clone was counted once. The chain is built from TRBV12-3 or TRBV12-4 and TRBJ1-1; D call uncertain. Trimming removed 2 bases from V and 1 base from J, with 5 bases in between. The CDR3 is 13 amino acids. The CDR3 coding sequence is TGTGCCAGCAGTTTAAGGCAGAACACTGAAGCTTTCTTT. It codes for CASSLRQNTEAFF.

V is TRBV7-2 and J is TRBJ1-2, with TRBD1 as a possible D gene (6 bases). Trimming shortened V by 2 bases and J by 4 bases, and 17 bases separated the two germline ends. The germline CDR1 and CDR2 sequences are SGHTA and FQGNSA. The CDR3 contains 16 residues. In DNA, the CDR3 is TGTGCCAGCAGCTTAAACCCCCCAGGGGAGGTCTATGGCTACACCTTC. Protein: CASSLNPPGEVYGYTF. The full variable domain, completed using reference TRBV7-2 and TRBJ1-2, is GAGVSQSPSNKVTEKGKDVELRCDPISGHTALYWYRQSLGQGLEFLIYFQGNSAPDKSGLPSDRFSAERTGGSVSTLTIQRTQQEDSAVYLCASSLNPPGEVYGYTFGSGTRLTVV.

V gene TRBV5-6 combines with J gene TRBJ2-5; D gene unclear. The CDR3 sequence is 15 residues long. The germline CDR1 and CDR2 sequences are SGHDT and YYEEEE. Trimming pared 0 bases from V and 5 bases from J, leaving 14 bases between. The CDR3 DNA reads as TGTGCCAGCAGCTTGGCCCCCGATCGGGCTGAGACCCAGTACTTC. Amino acids: CASSLAPDRAETQYF. Looking up the rest from reference TRBV5-6 and TRBJ2-5 gives the full variable domain: DAGVTQSPTHLIKTRGQQVTLRCSPKSGHDTVSWYQQALGQGPQFIFQYYEEEERQRGNFPDRFSGHQFPNYSSELNVNALLLGDSALYLCASSLAPDRAETQYFGPGTRLLVL.

J is TRBJ1-1 and V is TRBV19; D ambiguous. Germline V gene data show CDR1 as LNHDA and CDR2 as SQIVND (reference sequence). The CDR3 consists of 12 residues. V was pared by 4 bases and J by 7 bases, with 10 bases between. The CDR3 protein is CASSTDGSEAFF. The CDR3, as DNA: TGTGCCAGTAGTACCGACGGGAGTGAAGCTTTCTTT.

A remark on this clone: The junction shows a germline mismatch at one end, possibly a read error. The rearrangement links TRBV11-2 to TRBJ2-1; tentatively, D is TRBD2 (6 bases). Germline V lookup: CDR1 SGHAT, CDR2 FQNNGV. The CDR3 consists of 15 residues. CDR3 bases: TGTGCCAGCAACTTACGAACCGCAGGAGGGGATGAGCAGTTCTTC. Translating gives CASNLRTAGGDEQFF.

The chain links TRBV28 to TRBJ2-7, with D tentatively TRBD1 or TRBD2 (6 bases each). V lost 5 bases and J 0 bases, leaving 20 bases between the germline ends. This CDR3 is built from 17 residues. Per the germline V gene, CDR1 is MDHEN and CDR2 is SYDVKM. The CDR3 DNA follows: TGTGCCAGCAGTCTTCTCGGGGGCCTCCTCGGCTCCTACGAGCAGTACTTC. Translating it yields CASSLLGGLLGSYEQYF.

The chain uses TRBV19 and TRBJ1-1, with 8 bases lining up with TRBD1. The junction had 15 bases not matched to a gene; V was cut back by 5 bases and J by 10 bases. CDR3 length: 15 residues. Germline V lookup: CDR1 LNHDA, CDR2 SQIVND (reference sequence). CDR3 in amino acids: CASSSTSTGVRRAFF. The CDR3 nucleotides read TGTGCCAGTAGTTCAACTTCGACAGGGGTTAGGAGAGCTTTCTTT.

This rearrangement joins TRBV7-7 to TRBJ2-3, with 7 bases matching TRBD2. The CDR3 covers 13 residues. Trimming took 5 bases from V and 6 from J; bases not matched to a gene: 5. From germline, CDR1 is SSHAT and CDR2 FNYEAQ (reference sequence). CDR3 DNA: TGTGCCAGCAGCAGACTAGCTGCGGATACGCAGTATTTT. This codes for CASSRLAADTQYF. Together with reference TRBV7-7 and TRBJ2-3, the CDR3 gives the full variable domain: GAGVSQSPRYKVTKRGQDVTLRCDPISSHATLYWYQQALGQGPEFLTYFNYEAQPDKSGLPSDRFSAERPEGSISTLTIQRTEQRDSAMYRCASSRLAADTQYFGPGTRLTVL.

J is TRBJ1-1 and V is TRBV6-5; 7 bases fit TRBD1. V lost 5 bases to trimming and J lost 3 bases; unmatched junction nucleotides: 3. The CDR3 consists of 13 residues. The germline V gene encodes CDR1 MNHEY and CDR2 SVGAGI. The CDR3 here is CASSPGGYTEAFF. The CDR3 DNA reads as TGTGCCAGCAGTCCAGGGGGTTACACTGAAGCTTTCTTT.

The V gene is TRBV10-1, the J gene TRBJ2-2, with a weak D call TRBD2 (6 bases). Deletions cut 3 bases from V and 0 bases from J, with 8 bases between. Germline V gene data show CDR1 as WNHNN and CDR2 as SYGVQD (reference sequence). The CDR3 is made up of 15 amino acids. In DNA form, the CDR3 reads TGCGCCAGCAGTGAAGGGACTTCGAACACCGGGGAGCTGTTTTTT. It codes for CASSEGTSNTGELFF.

This clone appeared once. Sequence at one end of the junction differs from germline and may be a read error. The chain combines TRBV5-5 with TRBJ2-1; 14 bases match TRBD2. Per germline, CDR1 SGHKS and CDR2 YYEKEE (reference sequence). This CDR3 is built from 14 residues. The DNA of the CDR3 is TGTGCCAGCAGCCTGACCCCCGGGACTAGCGGGAGAGTCTTC. Translation: CASSLTPGTSGRVF.

V is TRBV18 and J is TRBJ1-2, with D possibly being TRBD1 (6 bases). V was shortened by 3 bases and J by 8 bases, with 19 bases between the two germline ends. Looked up from germline, CDR1 is KGHSH and CDR2 is LQKENI. This CDR3 contains 15 residues. The chain's CDR3 is CASSPTSTGFWGYTF. CDR3 sequence (DNA): TGTGCCAGCTCACCCACGTCCACAGGGTTTTGGGGCTACACCTTC.

The chain is built from TRBV4-1 and TRBJ2-2, with 11 bases lining up with TRBD2. The V gene end was trimmed by 6 bases and the J gene end by 6 bases; junction bases not matched to a gene: 9. Germline V gene lookup returns CDR1 MGHRA and CDR2 YSYEKL. The CDR3 sequence is 16 residues long. The CDR3 sequence: CASRQSSGRSAGELFF. In DNA form, the CDR3 reads TGCGCCAGCAGACAGTCTAGCGGGAGGTCCGCCGGGGAGCTGTTTTTT.

This clone was counted once. This chain joins TRBV7-2 and TRBJ2-1; 9 positions match TRBD2. CDR3 length equals 18 residues. The ends lost 1 base at V and 0 bases at J; junction bases unmatched: 7. Germline V gene lookup returns CDR1 SGHTA and CDR2 FQGNSA. The CDR3 region is CASSLGLAGPSSYNEQFF. The CDR3 DNA sequence: TGTGCCAGCAGCTTAGGGCTAGCGGGACCCAGCTCCTACAATGAGCAGTTCTTC.

This chain uses TRBV4-1 with TRBJ2-7, with TRBD1 matching over 8 bases. CDR3 length: 17 residues. Germline V gene data show CDR1 as MGHRA and CDR2 as YSYEKL. J gave up 6 bases and V 1 base, and 14 bases lay outside the gene matches. The CDR3 bases are TGCGCCAGCAGCCAAGTATCCAACAGGGGGTTAAACTCCGAGCAGTACTTC. The encoded protein is CASSQVSNRGLNSEQYF.

The chain uses TRBV6-5 and TRBJ1-2; a weak D match, TRBD1 (5 bases). Between the trimmed V and J ends, which lost 2 bases and 4 bases, there was a span of 11 bases. Germline-derived CDR1 and CDR2 are MNHEY and SVGAGI. The CDR3 extends over 14 amino acids. The CDR3 DNA follows: TGTGCCAGCAGTTACGGGGGAAACCGCTATGGCTACACCTTC. Translated, it gives CASSYGGNRYGYTF.

The chain employs TRBV6-5 and TRBJ2-5; TRBD1 agrees at 7 bases. The junction had 12 bases not matched to a gene; V was cut back by 4 bases and J by 7 bases. The CDR3 covers 15 residues. Germline V gene lookup returns CDR1 MNHEY and CDR2 SVGAGI. The CDR3 DNA sequence: TGTGCCAGCAGTTCATCCCGGACAGGTGAAGGGACCCAGTACTTC. Its protein product is CASSSSRTGEGTQYF.

V is TRBV28 and J is TRBJ1-2; D remains unclear. Looked up from germline, CDR1 is MDHEN and CDR2 is SYDVKM. The CDR3 has 17 amino acids. Deletions cut 2 bases from V and 5 bases from J, with 21 bases between. The CDR3 bases are TGTGCCAGCAGTTTAGGCTCGGAAGAACAAATAAATTATGGCTACACCTTC. Its translation is CASSLGSEEQINYGYTF.